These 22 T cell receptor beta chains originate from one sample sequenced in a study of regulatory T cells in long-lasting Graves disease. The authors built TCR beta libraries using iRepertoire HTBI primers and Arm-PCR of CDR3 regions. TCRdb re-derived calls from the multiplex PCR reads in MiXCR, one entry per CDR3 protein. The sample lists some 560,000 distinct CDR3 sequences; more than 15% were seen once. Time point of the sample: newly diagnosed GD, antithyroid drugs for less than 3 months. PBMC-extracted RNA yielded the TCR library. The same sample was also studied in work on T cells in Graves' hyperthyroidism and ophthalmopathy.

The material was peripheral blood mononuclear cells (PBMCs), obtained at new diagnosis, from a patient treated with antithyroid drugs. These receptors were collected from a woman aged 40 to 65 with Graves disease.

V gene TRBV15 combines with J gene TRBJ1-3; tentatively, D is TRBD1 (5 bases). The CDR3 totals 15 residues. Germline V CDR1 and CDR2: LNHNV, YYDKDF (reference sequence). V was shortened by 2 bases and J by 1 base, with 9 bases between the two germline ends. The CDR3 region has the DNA TGTGCCACCAGCAGATATCAGGGATCTGGAAACACCATATATTTT. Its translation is CATSRYQGSGNTIYF.

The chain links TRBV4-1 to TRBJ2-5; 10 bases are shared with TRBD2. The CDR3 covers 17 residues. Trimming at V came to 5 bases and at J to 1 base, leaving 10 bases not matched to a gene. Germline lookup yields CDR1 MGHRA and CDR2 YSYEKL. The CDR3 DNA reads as TGCGCCAGCAGCTCCGGACTAGCGGCCGACCTCCAAGAGACCCAGTACTTC. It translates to CASSSGLAADLQETQYF.

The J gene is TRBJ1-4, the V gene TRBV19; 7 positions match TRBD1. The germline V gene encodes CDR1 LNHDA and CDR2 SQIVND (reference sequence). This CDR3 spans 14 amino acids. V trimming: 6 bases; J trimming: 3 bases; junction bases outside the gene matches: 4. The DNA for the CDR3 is TGTGCCAGTAGCAATGGACAGGCTAATGAAAAACTGTTTTTT. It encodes CASSNGQANEKLFF.

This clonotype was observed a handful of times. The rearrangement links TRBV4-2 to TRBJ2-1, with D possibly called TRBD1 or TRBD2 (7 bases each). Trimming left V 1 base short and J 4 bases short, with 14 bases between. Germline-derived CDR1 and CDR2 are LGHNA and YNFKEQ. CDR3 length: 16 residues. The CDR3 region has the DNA TGTGCCAGCAGCCAAGTGGGCAGGGGGGGGTACAATGAGCAGTTCTTC. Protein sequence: CASSQVGRGGYNEQFF.

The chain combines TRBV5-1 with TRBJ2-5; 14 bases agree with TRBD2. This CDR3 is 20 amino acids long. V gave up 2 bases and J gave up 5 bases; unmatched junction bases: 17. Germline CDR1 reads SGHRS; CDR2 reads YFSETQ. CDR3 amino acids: CASSFLPTGTSGGEGETQYF. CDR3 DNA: TGCGCCAGCAGCTTTCTGCCGACGGGGACTAGCGGGGGCGAGGGGGAGACCCAGTACTTC.

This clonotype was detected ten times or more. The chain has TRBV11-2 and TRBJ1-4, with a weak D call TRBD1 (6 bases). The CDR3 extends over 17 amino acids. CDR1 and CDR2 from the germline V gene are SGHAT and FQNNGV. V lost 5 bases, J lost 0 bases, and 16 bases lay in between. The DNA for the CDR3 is TGTGCCAGCAGCACCCGACAGGCGAGTTCAACTAATGAAAAACTGTTTTTT. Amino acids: CASSTRQASSTNEKLFF. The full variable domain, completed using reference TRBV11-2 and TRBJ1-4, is EAGVAQSPRYKIIEKRQSVAFWCNPISGHATLYWYQQILGQGPKLLIQFQNNGVVDDSQLPKDRFSAERLKGVDSTLKIQPAKLEDSAVYLCASSTRQASSTNEKLFFGSGTQLSVL.

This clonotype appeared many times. The CDR3 region has the DNA TGTGCCAGCAGCTTAGAAACAGGGGACACTGAAGCTTTCTTT. This encodes CASSLETGDTEAFF. V is TRBV11-1 and J is TRBJ1-1; 7 bases align to TRBD1. The CDR3 has 14 residues. Germline-derived CDR1 and CDR2 are SGHAT and FQDESV (reference sequence). V gave up 1 base and J gave up 3 bases; unmatched junction bases: 2.

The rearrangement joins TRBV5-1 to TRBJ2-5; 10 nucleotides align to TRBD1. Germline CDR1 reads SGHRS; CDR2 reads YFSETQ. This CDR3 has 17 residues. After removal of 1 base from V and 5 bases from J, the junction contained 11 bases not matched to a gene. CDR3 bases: TGCGCCAGCAGCTTGAAGAGACAGGGGGCGCTTGGGGAGACCCAGTACTTC. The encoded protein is CASSLKRQGALGETQYF.

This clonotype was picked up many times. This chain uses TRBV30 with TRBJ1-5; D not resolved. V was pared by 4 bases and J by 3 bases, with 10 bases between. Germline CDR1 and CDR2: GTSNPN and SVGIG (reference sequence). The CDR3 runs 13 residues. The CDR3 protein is CAWNHGHNQPQHF. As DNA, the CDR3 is TGTGCCTGGAATCACGGCCACAATCAGCCCCAGCATTTT.

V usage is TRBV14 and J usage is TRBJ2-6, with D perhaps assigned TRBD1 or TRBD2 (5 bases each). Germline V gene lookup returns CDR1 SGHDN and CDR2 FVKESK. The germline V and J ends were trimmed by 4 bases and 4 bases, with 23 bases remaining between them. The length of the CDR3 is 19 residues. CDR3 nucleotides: TGTGCCAGCAGCCCGCACCCCGGGACCCCAAGTGCCGGGGCCAACGTCCTGACTTTC. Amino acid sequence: CASSPHPGTPSAGANVLTF.

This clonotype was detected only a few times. CDR3 DNA sequence: TGTGCCAGCAGTTTAAGTCTCCGGGACAGGGGGACCACGTTCTACAATGAGCAGTTCTTC. It codes for CASSLSLRDRGTTFYNEQFF. V and J are TRBV12-3 or TRBV12-4 and TRBJ2-1; 11 bases fit TRBD1. The CDR3 has 20 residues. Trimming took 2 bases from V and 3 from J; bases not matched to a gene: 15.

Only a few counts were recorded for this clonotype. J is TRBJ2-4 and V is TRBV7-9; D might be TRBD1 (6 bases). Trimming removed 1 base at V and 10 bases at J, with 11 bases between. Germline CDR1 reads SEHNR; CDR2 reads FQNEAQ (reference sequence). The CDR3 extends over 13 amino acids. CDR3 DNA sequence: TGTGCCAGCAGCTTAGGCAGGGGCGAAATTCAGTACTTC. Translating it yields CASSLGRGEIQYF. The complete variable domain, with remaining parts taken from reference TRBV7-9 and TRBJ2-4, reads DTGVSQNPRHKITKRGQNVTFRCDPISEHNRLYWYRQTLGQGPEFLTYFQNEAQLEKSRLLSDRFSAERPKGSFSTLEIQRTEQGDSAMYLCASSLGRGEIQYFGAGTRLSVL.

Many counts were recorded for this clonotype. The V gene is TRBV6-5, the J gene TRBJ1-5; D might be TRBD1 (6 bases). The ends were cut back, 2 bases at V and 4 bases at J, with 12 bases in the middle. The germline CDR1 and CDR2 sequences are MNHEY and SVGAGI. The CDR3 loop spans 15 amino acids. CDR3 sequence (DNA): TGTGCCAGCAGTTACGTCAGGGGAACGAATCAGCCCCAGCATTTT. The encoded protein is CASSYVRGTNQPQHF.

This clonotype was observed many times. CDR3 amino acids: CASTRDGLTEAFF. The CDR3 DNA sequence: TGTGCCAGCACGAGGGACGGGTTGACTGAAGCTTTCTTT. This chain joins TRBV2 and TRBJ1-1; TRBD1 might be the D (5 bases). The V gene lost 7 bases and the J gene lost 5 bases, with 14 bases spanning the gap. The CDR3 spans 13 residues. Germline V gene sequence: CDR1 SNHLY, CDR2 FYNNEI.

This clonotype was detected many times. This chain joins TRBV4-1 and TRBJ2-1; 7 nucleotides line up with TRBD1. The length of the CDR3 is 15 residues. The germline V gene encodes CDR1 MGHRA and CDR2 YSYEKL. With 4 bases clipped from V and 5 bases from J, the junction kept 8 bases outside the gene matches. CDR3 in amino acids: CASSPWTGIDNEQFF. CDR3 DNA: TGCGCCAGCAGCCCTTGGACAGGAATCGACAATGAGCAGTTCTTC.

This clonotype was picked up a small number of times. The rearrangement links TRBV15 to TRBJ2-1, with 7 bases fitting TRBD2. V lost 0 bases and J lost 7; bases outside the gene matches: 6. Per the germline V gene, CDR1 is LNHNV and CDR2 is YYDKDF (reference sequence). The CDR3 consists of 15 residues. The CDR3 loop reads CATSREAGQPNEQFF. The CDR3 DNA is TGTGCCACCAGCAGAGAAGCGGGGCAGCCAAATGAGCAGTTCTTC.

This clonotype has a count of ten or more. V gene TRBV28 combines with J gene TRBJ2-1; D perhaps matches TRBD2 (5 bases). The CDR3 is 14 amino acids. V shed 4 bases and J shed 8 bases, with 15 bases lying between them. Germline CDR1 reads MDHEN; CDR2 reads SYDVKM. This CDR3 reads CASSSLRGMDEQFF. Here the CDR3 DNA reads TGTGCCAGCAGTTCCCTCCGGGGTATGGATGAGCAGTTCTTC.

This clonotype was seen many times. CDR3 amino acids: CAISAQGEETQYF. CDR3 in DNA: TGTGCCATCAGTGCCCAAGGGGAGGAGACCCAGTACTTC. The chain uses TRBV10-3 and TRBJ2-5; D may match TRBD1 or TRBD2 (5 bases each). CDR1 is ENHRY, CDR2 SYGVKD, per germline. The CDR3 sequence is 13 residues long. V was shortened by 4 bases and J by 5 bases, with 11 bases between the two germline ends.

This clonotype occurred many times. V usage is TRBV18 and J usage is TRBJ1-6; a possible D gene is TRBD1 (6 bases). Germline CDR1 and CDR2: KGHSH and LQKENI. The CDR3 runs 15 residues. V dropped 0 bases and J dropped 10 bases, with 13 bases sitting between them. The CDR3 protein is CASSPPQGLGSPLHF. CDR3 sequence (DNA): TGTGCCAGCTCACCACCGCAGGGGCTGGGGTCACCCCTCCACTTT. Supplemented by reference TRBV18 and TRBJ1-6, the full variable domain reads NAGVMQNPRHLVRRRGQEARLRCSPMKGHSHVYWYRQLPEEGLKFMVYLQKENIIDESGMPKERFSAEFPKEGPSILRIQQVVRGDSAAYFCASSPPQGLGSPLHFGNGTRLTVT.

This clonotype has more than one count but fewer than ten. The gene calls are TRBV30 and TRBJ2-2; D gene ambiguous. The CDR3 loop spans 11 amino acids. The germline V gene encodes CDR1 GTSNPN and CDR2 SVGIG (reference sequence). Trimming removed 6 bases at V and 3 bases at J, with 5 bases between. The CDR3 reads CACSHTGELFF. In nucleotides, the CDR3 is TGTGCCTGTTCCCACACCGGGGAGCTGTTTTTT.

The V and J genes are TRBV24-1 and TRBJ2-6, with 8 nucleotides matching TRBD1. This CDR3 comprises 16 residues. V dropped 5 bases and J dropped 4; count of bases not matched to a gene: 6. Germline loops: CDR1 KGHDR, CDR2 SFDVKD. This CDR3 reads CATSGQGATGANVLTF. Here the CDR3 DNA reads TGTGCCACCAGTGGGCAGGGGGCTACCGGGGCCAACGTCCTGACTTTC.

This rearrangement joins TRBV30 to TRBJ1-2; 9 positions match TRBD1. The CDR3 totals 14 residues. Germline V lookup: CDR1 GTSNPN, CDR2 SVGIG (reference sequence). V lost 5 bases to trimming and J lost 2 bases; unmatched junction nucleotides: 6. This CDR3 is CAWGTGNGNYGYTF. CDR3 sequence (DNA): TGTGCCTGGGGGACAGGGAATGGCAACTATGGCTACACCTTC.